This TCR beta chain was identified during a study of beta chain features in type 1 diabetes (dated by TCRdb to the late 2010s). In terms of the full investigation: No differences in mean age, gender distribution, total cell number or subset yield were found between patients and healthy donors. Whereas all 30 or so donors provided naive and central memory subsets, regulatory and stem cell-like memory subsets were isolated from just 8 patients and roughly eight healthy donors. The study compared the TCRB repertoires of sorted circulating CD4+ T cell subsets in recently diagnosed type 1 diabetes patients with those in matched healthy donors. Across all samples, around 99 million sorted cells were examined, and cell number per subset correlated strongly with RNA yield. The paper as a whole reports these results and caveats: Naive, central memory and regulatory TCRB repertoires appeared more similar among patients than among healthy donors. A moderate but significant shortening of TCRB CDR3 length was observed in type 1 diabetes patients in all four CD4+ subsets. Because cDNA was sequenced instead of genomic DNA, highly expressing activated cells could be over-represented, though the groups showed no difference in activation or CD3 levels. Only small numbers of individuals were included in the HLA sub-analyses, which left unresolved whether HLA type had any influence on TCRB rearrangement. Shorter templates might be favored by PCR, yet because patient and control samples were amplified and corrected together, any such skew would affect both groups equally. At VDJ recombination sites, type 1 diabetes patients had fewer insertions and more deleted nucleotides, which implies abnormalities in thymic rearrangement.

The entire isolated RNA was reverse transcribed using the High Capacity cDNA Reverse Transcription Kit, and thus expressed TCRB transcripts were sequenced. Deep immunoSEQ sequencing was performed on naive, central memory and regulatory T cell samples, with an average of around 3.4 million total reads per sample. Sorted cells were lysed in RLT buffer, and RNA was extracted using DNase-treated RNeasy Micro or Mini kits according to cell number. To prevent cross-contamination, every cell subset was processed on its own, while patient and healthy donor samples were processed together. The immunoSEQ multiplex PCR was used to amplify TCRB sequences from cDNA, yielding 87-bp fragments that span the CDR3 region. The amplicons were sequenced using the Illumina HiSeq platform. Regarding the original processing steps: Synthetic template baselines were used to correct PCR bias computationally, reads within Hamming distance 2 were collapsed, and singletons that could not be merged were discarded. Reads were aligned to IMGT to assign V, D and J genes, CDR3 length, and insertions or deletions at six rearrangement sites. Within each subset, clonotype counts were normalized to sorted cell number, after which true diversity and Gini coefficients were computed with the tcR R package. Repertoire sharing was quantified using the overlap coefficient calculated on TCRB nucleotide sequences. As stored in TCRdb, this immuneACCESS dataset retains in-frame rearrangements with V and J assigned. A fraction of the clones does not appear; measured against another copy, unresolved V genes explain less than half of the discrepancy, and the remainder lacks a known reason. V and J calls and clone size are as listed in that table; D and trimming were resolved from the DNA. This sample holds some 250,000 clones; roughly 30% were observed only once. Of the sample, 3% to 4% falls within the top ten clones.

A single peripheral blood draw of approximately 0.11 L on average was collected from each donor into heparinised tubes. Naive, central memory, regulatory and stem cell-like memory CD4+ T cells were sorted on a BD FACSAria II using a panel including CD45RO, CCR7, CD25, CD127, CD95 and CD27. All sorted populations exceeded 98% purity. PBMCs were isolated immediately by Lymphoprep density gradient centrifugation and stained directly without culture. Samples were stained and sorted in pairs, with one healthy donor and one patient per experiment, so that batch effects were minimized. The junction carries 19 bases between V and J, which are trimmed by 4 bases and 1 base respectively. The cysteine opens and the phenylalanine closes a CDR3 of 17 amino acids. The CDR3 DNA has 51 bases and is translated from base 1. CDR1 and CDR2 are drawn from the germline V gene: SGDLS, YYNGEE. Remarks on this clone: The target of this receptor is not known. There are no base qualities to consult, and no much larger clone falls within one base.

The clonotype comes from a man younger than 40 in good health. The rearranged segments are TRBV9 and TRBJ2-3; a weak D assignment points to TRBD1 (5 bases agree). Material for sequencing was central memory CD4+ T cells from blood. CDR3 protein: CASSPLAQVGRTDTQYF. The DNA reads TGTGCCAGCAGCCCCCTCGCCCAGGTGGGGCGCACAGATACGCAGTATTTT.